What follows are 31 T cell receptor beta chains derived from one specimen sequenced in a study of shared clonotypes between healthy human individuals. The assay was immunoSEQ multiplex PCR, and TCRdb's table has in-frame clones only and misses some. The sample includes roughly 2.2 million clones, just under 95% of them seen just once. The sample comprised naive CD4+ T cells from PBMCs. The subset denotes: CD45RA+ positively selected. These receptors originate from a man between 18 and 29 years old in good health. Some clones in this sample may be carry-over from other donors' samples.

Notes on this clone: The sample holds other DNA sequences that translate to the same CDR3. The genes are TRBV5-4 and TRBJ2-3; no definite D call. Trimming shortened V by 0 bases and J by 2 bases, and 7 bases separated the two germline ends. CDR1 SGHNT and CDR2 YYREEE come from the germline V gene (reference sequence). The CDR3 runs 14 residues. CDR3: CASSLVGYTDTQYF. The DNA of the CDR3 is TGTGCCAGCAGCTTGGTAGGCTACACAGATACGCAGTATTTT.

The chain links TRBV5-1 to TRBJ2-7, with a possible D match to TRBD1 (5 bases). The germline CDR1 and CDR2 sequences are SGHRS and YFSETQ. The CDR3 is 14 amino acids. V dropped 4 bases and J dropped 5 bases, with 16 bases sitting between them. DNA for the CDR3: TGCGCCAGCAGCCGGACAAGCGAGAAGGACGAGCAGTACTTC. Residues: CASSRTSEKDEQYF.

V usage is TRBV5-1 and J usage is TRBJ2-3; 11 bases fit TRBD2. V dropped 4 bases and J dropped 6; count of bases not matched to a gene: 7. Germline lookup yields CDR1 SGHRS and CDR2 YFSETQ. The CDR3 extends over 15 amino acids. CDR3 in amino acids: CASSDSGRAADTQYF. CDR3 nucleotide sequence: TGCGCCAGCAGCGATAGCGGGAGGGCCGCGGATACGCAGTATTTT.

The chain uses TRBV25-1 and TRBJ2-3; 11 bases are shared with TRBD1. Germline CDR1 reads MGHDK; CDR2 reads SYGVNS. The CDR3 is made up of 15 amino acids. Losses at the gene ends were 7 bases for V and 5 bases for J; bases not matched to a gene: 8. CDR3 sequence: CASTQDRGLGDTQYF. In DNA form, the CDR3 reads TGTGCCAGCACACAGGACAGGGGGCTGGGAGATACGCAGTATTTT.

V and J are TRBV30 and TRBJ2-6, with TRBD1 as a possible D gene (5 bases). The length of the CDR3 is 16 residues. Germline-derived CDR1 and CDR2 are GTSNPN and SVGIG (reference sequence). V was trimmed by 3 bases and J by 4 bases, leaving 16 bases between them. The CDR3 loop is CAWSSLTAFGANVLTF. CDR3 DNA: TGTGCCTGGAGCTCCCTGACAGCTTTCGGGGCCAACGTCCTGACTTTC. The full variable domain, completed using reference TRBV30 and TRBJ2-6, is SQTIHQWPATLVQPVGSPLSLECTVEGTSNPNLYWYRQAAGRGLQLLFYSVGIGQISSEVPQNLSASRPQDRQFILSSKKLLLSDSGFYLCAWSSLTAFGANVLTFGAGSRLTVL.

This clone has only one observation. The J gene is TRBJ2-3, the V gene TRBV9, with 7 bases aligning to TRBD1. The CDR3 is 16 residues long. After removal of 3 bases from V and 4 bases from J, the junction contained 11 bases not matched to a gene. Germline V lookup: CDR1 SGDLS, CDR2 YYNGEE. CDR3 DNA: TGTGCCAGCAGCGGCGGACAGGACCCGCGTCCAGATACGCAGTATTTT. Translating gives CASSGGQDPRPDTQYF.

The chain recombines TRBV29-1 with TRBJ2-7; D gene unclear. This CDR3 region has 13 residues. The V end was cut by 5 bases, the J end by 0 bases, with 11 bases between. Germline assignment: CDR1 SQVTM and CDR2 ANQGSEA. The CDR3 is CSVRRDSSYEQYF. The CDR3 DNA reads TGCAGCGTTCGCAGAGATAGCTCCTACGAGCAGTACTTC.

This rearrangement joins TRBV30 to TRBJ1-2; 10 nucleotides align to TRBD1. This CDR3 has 13 residues. CDR1 and CDR2 from the germline V gene are GTSNPN and SVGIG (reference sequence). The V segment lost 4 bases and the J segment 5 bases; nucleotides outside the gene matches: 4. CDR3 bases: TGTGCCTGGACCCCGGACAGGGGGTATGGCTACACCTTC. This codes for CAWTPDRGYGYTF.

The chain has TRBV11-2 and TRBJ2-2; D gene uncertain. Germline CDR1 and CDR2: SGHAT and FQNNGV. The CDR3 loop spans 13 amino acids. Trimming took off 0 bases at V and 5 bases at J, with 4 bases between the two ends. CDR3 nucleotides: TGTGCCAGCAGCTTAGATCGTACCGGGGAGCTGTTTTTT. It translates to CASSLDRTGELFF. The complete variable domain, with remaining parts taken from reference TRBV11-2 and TRBJ2-2, reads EAGVAQSPRYKIIEKRQSVAFWCNPISGHATLYWYQQILGQGPKLLIQFQNNGVVDDSQLPKDRFSAERLKGVDSTLKIQPAKLEDSAVYLCASSLDRTGELFFGEGSRLTVL.

The V gene is TRBV7-3, the J gene TRBJ2-2; D gene uncertain. CDR1 is SGHTA, CDR2 FQGTGA, per germline. There are 14 residues in the CDR3. Trimming cost V 6 bases and J 0 bases, with 8 bases left between them. In DNA, the CDR3 is TGTGCCAGCAGTCGTACGGCGAACACCGGGGAGCTGTTTTTT. Its protein product is CASSRTANTGELFF.

V is TRBV18 and J is TRBJ1-1; D is perhaps TRBD1 (5 bases). The V end lost 4 bases, the J end lost 1 base, and 13 bases lay between the germline ends. The CDR3 has 15 amino acids. Germline values: CDR1 KGHSH, CDR2 LQKENI. CDR3 residues: CASSLSGTANTEAFF. As DNA, the CDR3 is TGTGCCAGCTCACTATCCGGGACGGCGAACACTGAAGCTTTCTTT.

The CDR3 sequence: CASGRAGGRGTDTQYF. The CDR3, as DNA: TGTGCCAGCGGGCGTGCGGGAGGGAGAGGCACAGATACGCAGTATTTT. The rearrangement links TRBV27 to TRBJ2-3; 9 nucleotides match TRBD2. In germline, CDR1 is MNHEY, CDR2 SMNVEV (reference sequence). V lost 8 bases and J lost 1; bases outside the gene matches: 10. The CDR3 length is 16 residues.

V gene TRBV7-8 combines with J gene TRBJ2-2; tentative D call: TRBD2 (6 bases). CDR1 and CDR2 from the germline V gene are SGHVS and FQNEAQ. Trimming shortened V by 4 bases and J by 7 bases, and 22 bases separated the two germline ends. This CDR3 region has 17 residues. CDR3 in DNA: TGTGCCAGCAGCTCAACCGGGAGCACGGCGAGGGGCGGGGAGCTGTTTTTT. As protein: CASSSTGSTARGGELFF.

V is TRBV5-1 and J is TRBJ2-2; TRBD2 matches 8 bases. V was clipped by 2 bases and J by 6 bases; unmatched bases: 9. The CDR3 is 16 residues long. In germline, CDR1 is SGHRS, CDR2 YFSETQ. CDR3 loop: CASSFMRGRSSGELFF. CDR3 DNA sequence: TGCGCCAGCAGCTTTATGCGCGGGAGGTCCTCCGGGGAGCTGTTTTTT.

The chain joins TRBV6-5 to TRBJ1-4; 7 bases fit TRBD1. From germline, CDR1 is MNHEY and CDR2 SVGAGI. CDR3 length: 15 residues. V trimming: 2 bases; J trimming: 7 bases; junction bases outside the gene matches: 7. The DNA for the CDR3 is TGTGCCAGCAGTTACCAGACAGGGCGGGGTGAAAAACTGTTTTTT. As protein: CASSYQTGRGEKLFF.

J is TRBJ2-7 and V is TRBV27, with D maybe TRBD2 (5 bases). The CDR3 runs 13 residues. V lost 5 bases to trimming and J lost 5 bases, with 13 bases between them. Per germline, CDR1 MNHEY and CDR2 SMNVEV (reference sequence). The CDR3 region is CASSASPNHEQYF. CDR3 nucleotide sequence: TGTGCCAGCAGTGCTAGCCCAAATCACGAGCAGTACTTC.

This sequence joins TRBV11-2 and TRBJ2-2; unclear D gene. Trimming cost V 4 bases and J 11 bases, with 17 bases left between them. Germline CDR1 reads SGHAT; CDR2 reads FQNNGV. The CDR3 has 14 amino acids. This chain's CDR3 is CASSSGSSMGELFF. The CDR3 DNA reads as TGTGCCAGCAGCTCCGGCTCTTCTATGGGAGAGCTGTTTTTT.

The gene calls are TRBV28 and TRBJ2-7, with D possibly matching TRBD2 (6 bases). This CDR3 contains 13 residues. Trimming cost V 8 bases and J 3 bases, with 14 bases left between them. The V gene's germline CDR1 is MDHEN and CDR2 SYDVKM. CDR3 sequence: CASCGADCYEQYF. CDR3 sequence (DNA): TGTGCCAGCTGCGGGGCCGACTGCTACGAGCAGTACTTC.

This chain connects TRBV6-5 to TRBJ2-2, with D unclear. CDR3 length: 12 amino acids. From germline, CDR1 is MNHEY and CDR2 SVGAGI. Trimming took 7 bases from V and 6 from J, leaving 9 bases between them. CDR3 residues: CASKENPGELFF. CDR3 nucleotides: TGTGCCAGCAAAGAAAATCCCGGGGAGCTGTTTTTT.

The chain combines TRBV27 with TRBJ2-1; D perhaps matches TRBD2 (6 bases). Trimming took off 0 bases at V and 7 bases at J, with 22 bases between the two ends. CDR1 and CDR2 (germline): MNHEY, SMNVEV (reference sequence). The CDR3 is made up of 18 amino acids. This chain's CDR3 is CASSLSWFGGLPYNEQFF. The CDR3 DNA reads TGTGCCAGCAGTTTATCCTGGTTTGGGGGACTTCCTTATAATGAGCAGTTCTTC.

A remark on this clone: Other nucleotide sequences from this sample produce the same CDR3. The J gene is TRBJ2-1, the V gene TRBV5-1, with D tentatively TRBD1 or TRBD2 (5 bases each). V was pared by 0 bases and J by 5 bases, with 9 bases between. CDR3 length equals 14 residues. Germline loops: CDR1 SGHRS, CDR2 YFSETQ. CDR3: CASSLAGRHNEQFF. The CDR3 DNA reads TGCGCCAGCAGCTTGGCGGGGCGGCACAATGAGCAGTTCTTC.

This chain uses TRBV11-2 with TRBJ1-4, with 11 bases lining up with TRBD1. The length of the CDR3 is 16 residues. Germline V gene sequence: CDR1 SGHAT, CDR2 FQNNGV. Trimming removed 4 bases from V and 10 bases from J; junction bases left unmatched: 11. The CDR3 spells CASSYGTGGFWGKLFF. The DNA of the CDR3 is TGTGCCAGCAGCTATGGGACAGGGGGATTTTGGGGAAAACTGTTTTTT.

The chain carries TRBV30 and TRBJ1-5; possible D gene TRBD1, 6 bases. CDR1 GTSNPN and CDR2 SVGIG come from the germline V gene (reference sequence). V was pared by 6 bases and J by 4 bases, with 13 bases between. The CDR3 loop spans 13 amino acids. CDR3 nucleotides: TGTGCCTGTAACAGGGACGGGAATCAGCCCCAGCATTTT. Translation gives CACNRDGNQPQHF. The full variable domain, completed using reference TRBV30 and TRBJ1-5, is SQTIHQWPATLVQPVGSPLSLECTVEGTSNPNLYWYRQAAGRGLQLLFYSVGIGQISSEVPQNLSASRPQDRQFILSSKKLLLSDSGFYLCACNRDGNQPQHFGDGTRLSIL.

The chain couples TRBV4-3 to TRBJ1-2; D is undetermined. Trimming removed 1 base at V and 4 bases at J, with 13 bases between. Germline CDR1 LGHNA, CDR2 YSLEER. The CDR3 covers 15 residues. The DNA for the CDR3 is TGCGCCAGCAGCCAAGGACCCGGCCCAGGCTATGGCTACACCTTC. It yields the protein CASSQGPGPGYGYTF.

This rearrangement joins TRBV28 to TRBJ2-7, with D possibly being TRBD1 or TRBD2 (5 bases each). V was pared by 7 bases and J by 4 bases, with 17 bases between. CDR1 and CDR2 (germline): MDHEN, SYDVKM. The CDR3 consists of 14 residues. The CDR3: CASNPGPRIYEQYF. CDR3 bases: TGTGCCAGCAATCCGGGGCCCAGAATTTACGAGCAGTACTTC. Using reference TRBV28 and TRBJ2-7 for the parts outside the CDR3, the full variable domain is DVKVTQSSRYLVKRTGEKVFLECVQDMDHENMFWYRQDPGLGLRLIYFSYDVKMKEKGDIPEGYSVSREKKERFSLILESASTNQTSMYLCASNPGPRIYEQYFGPGTRLTVT.

The chain employs TRBV10-3 and TRBJ2-1; 7 bases agree with TRBD2. Germline CDR1 reads ENHRY; CDR2 reads SYGVKD. V trimming: 2 bases; J trimming: 9 bases; junction bases outside the gene matches: 7. The CDR3 length is 14 residues. CDR3 loop: CAISEKRRESEQFF. In DNA form, the CDR3 reads TGTGCCATCAGTGAGAAAAGGCGGGAGAGTGAGCAGTTCTTC.

This clone occurred a few times. This chain links TRBV5-5 with TRBJ1-2; no definite D call. The CDR3 is 14 amino acids. Germline lookup yields CDR1 SGHKS and CDR2 YYEKEE (reference sequence). V was shortened by 1 base and J by 4 bases, with 11 bases between the two germline ends. The CDR3 spells CASSLIAAAYGYTF. CDR3 nucleotides: TGTGCCAGCAGCTTGATTGCGGCAGCCTATGGCTACACCTTC.

The chain carries TRBV5-6 and TRBJ2-3; D gene ambiguous. The CDR3 is 15 amino acids. Germline V gene sequence: CDR1 SGHDT, CDR2 YYEEEE. V dropped 4 bases and J dropped 0 bases, with 12 bases sitting between them. In DNA form, the CDR3 reads TGTGCCAGCAGCCTACCCCCAGGAAGCACAGATACGCAGTATTTT. Translated: CASSLPPGSTDTQYF.

A few counts support this clone. This sample includes further DNA sequences coding for the same CDR3. The chain carries TRBV18 and TRBJ1-5; the match to TRBD1 covers 8 bases. CDR3 length equals 14 residues. V was pared by 4 bases and J by 2 bases, with 1 base of the junction left unmatched. The V gene's germline CDR1 is KGHSH and CDR2 LQKENI. The CDR3 is CASSLDRGNQPQHF. As DNA, the CDR3 is TGTGCCAGCTCACTGGACAGGGGCAATCAGCCCCAGCATTTT.

This clone was detected once. Distinct nucleotide sequences in the sample also encode this CDR3. The rearrangement uses TRBV7-3 and TRBJ1-3, with no clear D. Germline V gives CDR1 SGHTA, CDR2 FQGTGA. CDR3 size: 14 residues. The V end was cut by 6 bases, the J end by 1 base, with 10 bases between. Here the CDR3 DNA reads TGTGCCAGCAGTTCCGGACCTTCTGGAAACACCATATATTTT. Translating it yields CASSSGPSGNTIYF. Full variable domain (rest looked up from reference TRBV7-3 and TRBJ1-3): GAGVSQTPSNKVTEKGKYVELRCDPISGHTALYWYRQSLGQGPEFLIYFQGTGAADDSGLPNDRFFAVRPEGSVSTLKIQRTERGDSAVYLCASSSGPSGNTIYFGEGSWLTVV.

This clone was seen a few times. The chain employs TRBV2 and TRBJ2-7, with 8 bases fitting TRBD2. This CDR3 has 14 residues. Losses at the gene ends were 5 bases for V and 1 base for J; bases not matched to a gene: 4. Germline CDR1 reads SNHLY; CDR2 reads FYNNEI. CDR3 in DNA: TGTGCCAGCAGTACCGGGACTAGGTCCTACGAGCAGTACTTC. Protein sequence: CASSTGTRSYEQYF.